The 16 T cell receptor beta chains below all came from one sample that was sequenced in a study of T cell changes during pregnancy in multiple sclerosis. The method was immunoSEQ multiplex PCR; TCRdb's version includes in-frame clones alone and lacks a portion of them. The sample records some 46,000 clones, about 94% being singletons. The sample was CD4+ T cells from peripheral blood mononuclear cells, taken after pregnancy. The source of these receptors is a female donor with multiple sclerosis, enrolled in a pregnancy study.

This clone came up once. The CDR3 loop is CASAGGLETDTQYF. CDR3 bases: TGTGCCAGTGCAGGGGGACTAGAGACAGATACGCAGTATTTT. This chain connects TRBV6-1 to TRBJ2-3, with D maybe TRBD2 (8 bases). The CDR3 runs to 14 residues. With 9 bases removed from V and 3 bases from J, the gap between germline ends came to 16 bases. CDR1 is MNHNS and CDR2 is SASEGT in the germline V gene.

V and J are TRBV10-1 and TRBJ1-1, with D unclear. This CDR3 has 16 amino acids. V gave up 6 bases and J gave up 5 bases, with 22 bases separating them. Per the germline V gene, CDR1 is WNHNN and CDR2 is SYGVQD (reference sequence). The CDR3 nucleotides are TGCGCCAGCAGAGACACAAGGGTCGCGGGGAGGACTGAAGCTTTCTTT. Residues: CASRDTRVAGRTEAFF.

The chain carries TRBV7-9 and TRBJ1-2; 10 positions agree with TRBD1. Germline V gene data show CDR1 as SEHNR and CDR2 as FQNEAQ (reference sequence). The CDR3 is 15 amino acids. V lost 1 base and J lost 4; bases outside the gene matches: 3. The CDR3 region has the DNA TGTGCCAGCAGCTTAGGGGGACAGGGGATCTATGGCTACACCTTC. Its protein is CASSLGGQGIYGYTF.

J is TRBJ2-1 and V is TRBV5-5; possibly TRBD2 for D (5 bases). Trimming removed 0 bases at V and 3 bases at J, with 10 bases between. Germline lookup yields CDR1 SGHKS and CDR2 YYEKEE (reference sequence). The CDR3 covers 15 residues. For the CDR3, the DNA is TGTGCCAGCAGCTTGGGTGGGAGAAGCTACAATGAGCAGTTCTTC. This sequence encodes CASSLGGRSYNEQFF.

The CDR3 protein is CASSPRLAKGGDEQFF. CDR3 nucleotide sequence: TGTGCCAGCTCACCACGACTAGCCAAGGGCGGCGATGAGCAGTTCTTC. The chain links TRBV18 to TRBJ2-1; 7 positions match TRBD2. CDR1 is KGHSH and CDR2 is LQKENI in the germline V gene. Trimming removed 1 base from V and 8 bases from J; junction bases left unmatched: 11. This CDR3 spans 16 amino acids.

The chain employs TRBV9 and TRBJ1-2; D is perhaps TRBD1 (6 bases). The CDR3 has 14 residues. The ends were cut back, 2 bases at V and 8 bases at J, with 16 bases in the middle. Germline V gene data show CDR1 as SGDLS and CDR2 as YYNGEE. The CDR3 coding sequence is TGTGCCAGCAGCGTGACCACAGGGACGCGGGGCTACACCTTC. It yields the protein CASSVTTGTRGYTF.

This rearrangement joins TRBV27 to TRBJ2-5, with no clear D. V dropped 1 base and J dropped 1 base, with 4 bases sitting between them. The CDR3 sequence is 13 residues long. Germline V CDR1 and CDR2: MNHEY, SMNVEV (reference sequence). This CDR3 is CASSLLSQETQYF. As DNA, the CDR3 is TGTGCCAGCAGTTTATTATCCCAAGAGACCCAGTACTTC.

The rearrangement links TRBV4-1 to TRBJ1-4; D uncertain. The CDR3 has 15 amino acids. CDR1 and CDR2 from the germline V gene are MGHRA and YSYEKL. V was cut by 1 base and J by 5 bases, with 11 bases left in between. The CDR3 sequence: CASSQGVLANEKLFF. The CDR3 nucleotides are TGCGCCAGCAGCCAAGGTGTCCTAGCAAATGAAAAACTGTTTTTT.

This clone was observed once. The rearrangement links TRBV6-1 to TRBJ2-2, with a possible D match to TRBD2 (7 bases). The CDR3 sequence is 14 residues long. CDR1 is MNHNS and CDR2 is SASEGT in the germline V gene. V was cut by 7 bases and J by 14 bases, with 23 bases left in between. This chain's CDR3 is CASISPELRGLLFF. CDR3 DNA: TGTGCCAGCATCAGTCCCGAACTGCGGGGGCTACTGTTTTTT.

The V gene is TRBV29-1, the J gene TRBJ2-2; 8 bases map to TRBD2. After removal of 6 bases from V and 6 bases from J, the junction contained 9 bases not matched to a gene. CDR3 length: 14 residues. Germline V gives CDR1 SQVTM, CDR2 ANQGSEA. The CDR3 DNA reads TGCAGCGTGACCCCAGGGACTAGTCCCGGGGAGCTGTTTTTT. It is translated as CSVTPGTSPGELFF.

This clone has just one count. The gene calls are TRBV5-1 and TRBJ2-1; D is perhaps TRBD2 (5 bases). Trimming left V 4 bases short and J 4 bases short, with 15 bases between. The CDR3 length is 15 residues. CDR1 is SGHRS, CDR2 YFSETQ, per germline. The CDR3 sequence is CASSPDPSSYNEQFF. CDR3 nucleotide sequence: TGCGCCAGCAGCCCCGACCCTAGCTCATACAATGAGCAGTTCTTC.

The chain combines TRBV6-6 with TRBJ2-4; TRBD1 aligns across 8 bases. The CDR3 is 11 amino acids. Trimming at V came to 7 bases and at J to 11 bases, leaving 4 bases not matched to a gene. Germline V gene sequence: CDR1 MNHNY, CDR2 SVGAGI (reference sequence). The CDR3 sequence: CASTDRGLQYF. CDR3 DNA: TGTGCCAGCACCGACAGGGGTCTTCAGTACTTC.

V usage is TRBV5-8 and J usage is TRBJ2-3; no definite D call. In germline, CDR1 is SGHTS, CDR2 YDEGEE. Trimming shortened V by 0 bases and J by 0 bases, and 11 bases separated the two germline ends. The CDR3 loop spans 16 amino acids. For the CDR3, the DNA is TGTGCCAGCAGCTTGGTCCCCGCGGTTAGCACAGATACGCAGTATTTT. Protein sequence: CASSLVPAVSTDTQYF.

J is TRBJ2-3 and V is TRBV29-1; 9 positions match TRBD2. Germline CDR1 and CDR2: SQVTM and ANQGSEA. This CDR3 spans 15 amino acids. With 2 bases clipped from V and 3 bases from J, the junction kept 6 bases outside the gene matches. CDR3 residues: CSVESRLAATDTQYF. The DNA for the CDR3 is TGCAGCGTTGAAAGTCGACTAGCGGCGACAGATACGCAGTATTTT.

The chain is built from TRBV29-1 and TRBJ1-2; 10 bases match TRBD1. Looked up from germline, CDR1 is SQVTM and CDR2 is ANQGSEA. CDR3 size: 12 residues. The V gene end was trimmed by 7 bases and the J gene end by 7 bases; junction bases not matched to a gene: 6. The CDR3 region is CSADRGLTGYTF. The CDR3, as DNA: TGCAGCGCCGACAGGGGGCTTACTGGCTACACCTTC. The variable domain in full, with the rest retrieved from reference TRBV29-1 and TRBJ1-2, is SAVISQKPSRDICQRGTSLTIQCQVDSQVTMMFWYRQQPGQSLTLIATANQGSEATYESGFVIDKFPISRPNLTFSTLTVSNMSPEDSSIYLCSADRGLTGYTFGSGTRLTVV.

CDR3 bases: TGTGCCAGCAGCCGGACAGGGGCTAGCGGGAGAGGAGCAGATACGCAGTATTTT. Its protein product is CASSRTGASGRGADTQYF. The rearrangement uses TRBV7-8 and TRBJ2-3; D perhaps matches TRBD2 (10 bases). The V gene lost 5 bases and the J gene lost 4 bases, with 25 bases spanning the gap. In germline, CDR1 is SGHVS, CDR2 FQNEAQ. The CDR3 extends over 18 amino acids.